These 22 T cell receptor beta chains were sequenced from one sample in a study of blood T cell repertoires in COVID-19. The data were produced by immunoSEQ multiplex PCR, yet TCRdb's version contains in-frame clones alone and is incomplete. The table records under 200,000 clones, 84% of them present only once. The sample consisted of PBMCs or T cells enriched from blood (not recorded which). The origin of the receptors is a man aged 50-60 years who had recovered from COVID-19.

The chain combines TRBV29-1 with TRBJ2-1; D is unclear. Trimming left V 3 bases short and J 0 bases short, with 9 bases between. Germline CDR1 SQVTM, CDR2 ANQGSEA. The CDR3 spans 14 residues. The CDR3 coding sequence is TGCAGCGTTGACTCCGAGTCCTCCTACAATGAGCAGTTCTTC. This translates into CSVDSESSYNEQFF.

V usage is TRBV14 and J usage is TRBJ2-2; unclear D gene. Germline assignment: CDR1 SGHDN and CDR2 FVKESK. The V end was cut by 0 bases, the J end by 5 bases, with 7 bases between. The CDR3 totals 14 residues. The DNA of the CDR3 is TGTGCCAGCAGCCAAGATCCCCCGACCGGGGAGCTGTTTTTT. Its translation is CASSQDPPTGELFF.

This rearrangement joins TRBV29-1 to TRBJ2-1; TRBD1 agrees at 8 bases. The CDR3 contains 15 residues. Germline loops: CDR1 SQVTM, CDR2 ANQGSEA. Trimming at V came to 0 bases and at J to 6 bases, leaving 7 bases not matched to a gene. The CDR3 loop reads CSVEDGGQGLNEQFF. The CDR3 nucleotides are TGCAGCGTTGAAGATGGTGGACAGGGTCTCAATGAGCAGTTCTTC.

The rearrangement links TRBV10-3 to TRBJ2-7, with a weak D call TRBD1 (6 bases). V lost 0 bases and J 4 bases, leaving 10 bases between the germline ends. Germline V CDR1 and CDR2: ENHRY, SYGVKD. The CDR3 length is 14 residues. The CDR3 nucleotides read TGTGCCATCAGTGAGTCCGGGACACAATACGAGCAGTACTTC. This codes for CAISESGTQYEQYF.

The V gene is TRBV5-1, the J gene TRBJ1-1; 7 bases are shared with TRBD1. The CDR3 spans 15 residues. V dropped 4 bases and J dropped 0; count of bases not matched to a gene: 6. In germline, CDR1 is SGHRS, CDR2 YFSETQ. The DNA of the CDR3 is TGCGCCAGCAGCGAAATCGGGACAGTGAACACTGAAGCTTTCTTT. It encodes CASSEIGTVNTEAFF.

The V call is TRBV4-2, the J call TRBJ2-7, with a possible D match to TRBD1 (6 bases). CDR1 LGHNA and CDR2 YNFKEQ come from the germline V gene. The CDR3 loop spans 15 amino acids. The V and J ends lost 1 base and 1 base respectively, with 11 bases between them. CDR3 protein: CASSQGEGESYEQYF. The CDR3 DNA follows: TGTGCCAGCAGCCAAGGAGAGGGGGAATCCTACGAGCAGTACTTC.

The V gene is TRBV7-2, the J gene TRBJ2-3; 9 bases align to TRBD2. V was clipped by 0 bases and J by 11 bases; unmatched bases: 12. The CDR3 loop spans 16 amino acids. CDR1 SGHTA and CDR2 FQGNSA come from the germline V gene. In DNA, the CDR3 is TGTGCCAGCAGCTTAGCGCTGAGCGGGGGGCCCGGGGGGCAGTATTTT. Encoded protein: CASSLALSGGPGGQYF. The whole variable domain, remainder taken from reference TRBV7-2 and TRBJ2-3, is GAGVSQSPSNKVTEKGKDVELRCDPISGHTALYWYRQSLGQGLEFLIYFQGNSAPDKSGLPSDRFSAERTGGSVSTLTIQRTQQEDSAVYLCASSLALSGGPGGQYFGPGTRLTVL.

DNA for the CDR3: TGTGCCAGCAGCCCGAACCCAGGGGGTCCAGAGACCCAGTACTTC. This gives the protein CASSPNPGGPETQYF. This chain links TRBV3-1 (or the pseudogene TRBV3-2) with TRBJ2-5, with TRBD1 identical over 7 bases. The V gene's germline CDR1 is LGHDT and CDR2 YNNKEL (reference sequence). The J segment lost 4 bases and the V segment lost 4 bases, leaving 9 bases of the junction unmatched. This CDR3 is built from 15 residues.

This clone appeared once. The chain employs TRBV11-3 and TRBJ2-1; TRBD1 matches at 10 bases. V was clipped by 5 bases and J by 7 bases; unmatched bases: 8. CDR3 size: 15 residues. From germline, CDR1 is SGHNT and CDR2 YENEEA. As DNA, the CDR3 is TGTGCCAGCAGCCCCGGTCGGACAGGGGGTAATGAGCAGTTCTTC. Residues: CASSPGRTGGNEQFF.

The chain links TRBV10-1 to TRBJ2-5; TRBD2 matches 13 bases. The junction had 4 bases not matched to a gene; V was cut back by 7 bases and J by 2 bases. The germline CDR1 and CDR2 sequences are WNHNN and SYGVQD (reference sequence). The CDR3 length is 15 residues. The CDR3 DNA follows: TGCGCCAGCACCGAACTAGCGGGGGGGCAAGAGACCCAGTACTTC. It specifies CASTELAGGQETQYF.

The chain carries TRBV19 and TRBJ2-5; 12 nucleotides match TRBD2. This CDR3 is 16 amino acids long. Trimming removed 3 bases from V and 2 bases from J; junction bases left unmatched: 4. The germline V gene encodes CDR1 LNHDA and CDR2 SQIVND (reference sequence). CDR3 in DNA: TGTGCCAGTAGTATCTCCCTAGCGGGGGGGCAAGAGACCCAGTACTTC. Its protein product is CASSISLAGGQETQYF.

This sequence joins TRBV7-2 and TRBJ1-1, with TRBD1 matching over 10 bases. Germline trimming cut 5 bases from V and 0 bases from J; bases unmatched to any gene: 6. Germline loops: CDR1 SGHTA, CDR2 FQGNSA. The CDR3 has 16 residues. DNA of the CDR3: TGTGCCAGCAGCACGACAGGGGGCTGGGTGAACACTGAAGCTTTCTTT. Translating gives CASSTTGGWVNTEAFF.

This chain uses TRBV5-1 with TRBJ1-2; 8 positions match TRBD1. The junction had 4 bases not matched to a gene; V was cut back by 1 base and J by 8 bases. This CDR3 region has 13 residues. Looked up from germline, CDR1 is SGHRS and CDR2 is YFSETQ. This CDR3 reads CASSLQGARGYTF. The CDR3 nucleotides read TGCGCCAGCAGCTTGCAGGGGGCGCGGGGCTACACCTTC.

This clone was observed a single time. In DNA form, the CDR3 reads TGTGCCAGCAGCGTCGGCGGGAGCTCCTACGAGCAGTACTTC. It encodes CASSVGGSSYEQYF. The V and J genes are TRBV9 and TRBJ2-7; 7 bases line up with TRBD2. Germline V gene lookup returns CDR1 SGDLS and CDR2 YYNGEE. V was clipped by 2 bases and J by 0 bases; unmatched bases: 2. The CDR3 spans 14 residues.

This clone appeared once. CDR3 residues: CASSHDIFGGELFF. Here the CDR3 DNA reads TGTGCCAGCAGTCACGACATATTTGGCGGGGAGCTGTTTTTT. The chain uses TRBV7-7 and TRBJ2-2; D is unresolved. Germline CDR1 is SSHAT and CDR2 is FNYEAQ (reference sequence). The CDR3 extends over 14 amino acids. Trimming removed 6 bases at V and 7 bases at J, with 15 bases between. The complete variable domain, with remaining parts taken from reference TRBV7-7 and TRBJ2-2, reads GAGVSQSPRYKVTKRGQDVTLRCDPISSHATLYWYQQALGQGPEFLTYFNYEAQPDKSGLPSDRFSAERPEGSISTLTIQRTEQRDSAMYRCASSHDIFGGELFFGEGSRLTVL.

This clone was observed a single time. The CDR3 sequence is CASSTPGQGFDEQFF. The CDR3 coding sequence is TGTGCCAGCAGCACTCCGGGACAGGGTTTTGATGAGCAGTTCTTC. V gene TRBV21-1 combines with J gene TRBJ2-1; TRBD1 is taken as the D call from the table, unchecked against the DNA. TRBV21-1 is a pseudogene. This CDR3 has 15 residues.

The V gene is TRBV7-8, the J gene TRBJ2-2; TRBD2 matches 10 bases. Germline trimming cut 5 bases from V and 4 bases from J; bases unmatched to any gene: 7. The CDR3 contains 16 residues. The germline V gene encodes CDR1 SGHVS and CDR2 FQNEAQ. The CDR3 here is CASSRAGGAVTGELFF. The CDR3 DNA sequence: TGTGCCAGCAGCCGAGCGGGGGGGGCGGTCACCGGGGAGCTGTTTTTT.

This chain uses TRBV7-3 with TRBJ2-2, with a weak D call TRBD1 (6 bases). V lost 1 base and J lost 3, with 12 bases in between. From germline, CDR1 is SGHTA and CDR2 FQGTGA. This CDR3 contains 16 residues. The CDR3 DNA reads TGTGCCAGCAGCTTAAGACAGGTCGCGCACACCGGGGAGCTGTTTTTT. Translated: CASSLRQVAHTGELFF.

The rearrangement joins TRBV5-4 to TRBJ2-1, with D maybe TRBD2 (6 bases). The CDR3 totals 16 residues. V lost 5 bases to trimming and J lost 5 bases, with 20 bases between them. Looked up from germline, CDR1 is SGHNT and CDR2 is YYREEE (reference sequence). The CDR3 region has the DNA TGTGCCAGCAGTCCTGGTGGGGCCGGGGGTGACAATGAGCAGTTCTTC. Amino acid sequence: CASSPGGAGGDNEQFF. The complete variable domain, with remaining parts taken from reference TRBV5-4 and TRBJ2-1, reads ETGVTQSPTHLIKTRGQQVTLRCSSQSGHNTVSWYQQALGQGPQFIFQYYREEENGRGNFPPRFSGLQFPNYSSELNVNALELDDSALYLCASSPGGAGGDNEQFFGPGTRLTVL.

This clone appeared once. The chain uses TRBV5-4 and TRBJ2-5, with D possibly matching TRBD2 (5 bases). The CDR3 is 15 residues long. Trimming took 0 bases from V and 5 from J, leaving 14 bases between them. CDR1 is SGHNT and CDR2 is YYREEE in the germline V gene (reference sequence). For the CDR3, the DNA is TGTGCCAGCAGCTTGGCCCGTACTAGTGGCGAGACCCAGTACTTC. Its translation: CASSLARTSGETQYF. Full variable domain (outside the CDR3, taken from reference TRBV5-4 and TRBJ2-5): ETGVTQSPTHLIKTRGQQVTLRCSSQSGHNTVSWYQQALGQGPQFIFQYYREEENGRGNFPPRFSGLQFPNYSSELNVNALELDDSALYLCASSLARTSGETQYFGPGTRLLVL.

The chain joins TRBV3-1 (or the pseudogene TRBV3-2) to TRBJ2-4; 7 nucleotides match TRBD1. The trim removed 1 base at V and 7 bases at J, leaving 10 bases unmatched. This CDR3 is built from 16 residues. Germline loops: CDR1 LGHDT, CDR2 YNNKEL (reference sequence). The CDR3 here is CASSQGGQLLSNIQYF. The CDR3 coding sequence is TGTGCCAGCAGCCAAGGGGGACAGTTGCTTTCGAACATTCAGTACTTC.

V usage is TRBV6-5 and J usage is TRBJ1-6; D uncertain. Looked up from germline, CDR1 is MNHEY and CDR2 is SVGAGI. The V gene lost 8 bases and the J gene lost 8 bases, with 10 bases spanning the gap. The CDR3 consists of 12 residues. The CDR3 DNA reads as TGTGCCAGCGGCGAGGGCGATTCACCCCTCCACTTT. Encoded protein: CASGEGDSPLHF.